The T cell receptor (beta chain) described here comes from a study of blood T cell repertoires in COVID-19. TCRdb's table, derived via immunoSEQ multiplex PCR, lists solely in-frame clones and lacks some. This table holds 130,000 to 150,000 clones, 84% found once. The CDR3 consists of 14 residues. In germline, CDR1 is SGDLS, CDR2 YYNGEE. V lost 4 bases, J lost 8 bases, and 5 bases stayed unmatched. This TCR derives from a human donor in a cohort sampled during active COVID-19. Sequencing input: peripheral blood. The chain joins TRBV9 to TRBJ1-4; 10 bases are shared with TRBD1. The CDR3 nucleotides read TGTGCCAGCAGCCCCGGGACAGGGGAAGAAAAACTGTTTTTT. It encodes CASSPGTGEEKLFF. Together with reference TRBV9 and TRBJ1-4, the CDR3 gives the full variable domain: DSGVTQTPKHLITATGQRVTLRCSPRSGDLSVYWYQQSLDQGLQFLIQYYNGEERAKGNILERFSAQQFPDLHSELNLSSLELGDSALYFCASSPGTGEEKLFFGSGTQLSVL.